This T cell receptor beta chain originates from a study of T cell responses to AZD1222 COVID-19 vaccine. Concerning this clone itself: The antigen is undetermined.

CDR1 and CDR2 (germline): SNHLY, FYNNEI. The V end was cut by 2 bases, the J end by 12 bases, with 17 bases between. CDR3 size: 14 residues. Study-wide findings and caveats: Sampling that yielded the repertoires occurred only after the peak T cell response. Regions 160-218 and 743-854 held dominance among vaccine-associated CD4 TCRs, which spanned spike. Just a handful of AZD1222 recipients were seropositive at baseline. Females outnumbered males among donors, who were mostly white British; clonal diversity was possibly underestimated.

Here immunoSEQ multiplex PCR was the method, and the copy in TCRdb shows in-frame clones only, minus some. Of about 120,000 clones in the sample, under 95% were seen once. The sample was peripheral blood, taken 28 days after the second AZD1222 dose. The sequence came from an adult who received the AZD1222 COVID-19 vaccine. The chain has TRBV2 and TRBJ2-1, with D tentatively TRBD2 (5 bases). The CDR3 protein is CASSESRASIGQFF. CDR3 bases: TGTGCCAGCAGTGAATCGAGGGCGAGTATTGGGCAGTTCTTC.